The clone carrying this T cell receptor (beta chain) appeared a few times. Its antigen is undetermined. 13 Jbeta primers and 60 Vbeta primers were used for the PCR. Sequencing used immunoSEQ multiplex PCR; TCRdb keeps in-frame clones, though not all of them. Among more than 85,000 clones, approximately 83% were seen once, and the ten largest hold 1.5% to 2%. CDR1 and CDR2 (germline): LNHDA, SQIVND (reference sequence). The CDR3 runs 13 residues. With 0 bases removed from V and 7 bases from J, the gap between germline ends came to 7 bases. These data originate in a study of cytomegalovirus exposure and HLA in healthy donors. Findings of the study overall: In a later analysis, the majority of CMV-associated beta chains seemingly showed HLA restriction. Presence/absence analyses assumed roughly uniform sequencing depth across donors.

Material: PBMCs. The genes are TRBV19 and TRBJ1-5; D is undetermined. The receptor's source is a man aged 35 to 55 in good health and CMV-seronegative. CDR3 protein: CASSIDRRQPQHF. CDR3 DNA: TGTGCCAGTAGTATAGATAGGAGGCAGCCCCAGCATTTT.